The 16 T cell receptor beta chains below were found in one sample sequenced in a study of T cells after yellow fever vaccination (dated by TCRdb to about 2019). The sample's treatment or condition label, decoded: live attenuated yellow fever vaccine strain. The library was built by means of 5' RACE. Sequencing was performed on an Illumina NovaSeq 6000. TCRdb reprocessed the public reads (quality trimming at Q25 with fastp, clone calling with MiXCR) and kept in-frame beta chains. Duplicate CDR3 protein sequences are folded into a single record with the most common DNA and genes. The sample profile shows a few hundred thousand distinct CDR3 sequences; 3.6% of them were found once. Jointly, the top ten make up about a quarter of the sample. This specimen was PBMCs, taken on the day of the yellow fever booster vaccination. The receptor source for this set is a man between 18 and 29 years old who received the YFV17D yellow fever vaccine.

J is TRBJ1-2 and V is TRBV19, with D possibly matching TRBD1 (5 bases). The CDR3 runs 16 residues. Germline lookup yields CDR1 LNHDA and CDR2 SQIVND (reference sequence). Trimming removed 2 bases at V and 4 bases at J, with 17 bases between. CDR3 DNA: TGTGCCAGTAGTATATCCCAGGGCGGAGGACCCTATGGCTACACCTTC. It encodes CASSISQGGGPYGYTF.

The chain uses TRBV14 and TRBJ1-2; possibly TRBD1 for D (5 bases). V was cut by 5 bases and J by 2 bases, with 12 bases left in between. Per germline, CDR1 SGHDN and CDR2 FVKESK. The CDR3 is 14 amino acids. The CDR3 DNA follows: TGTGCCAGCAGCAAGAGGGGCGGGAACTATGGCTACACCTTC. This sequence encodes CASSKRGGNYGYTF.

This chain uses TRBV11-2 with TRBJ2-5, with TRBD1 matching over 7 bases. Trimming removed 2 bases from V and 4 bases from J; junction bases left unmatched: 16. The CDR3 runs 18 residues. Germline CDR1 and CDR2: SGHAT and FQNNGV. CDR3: CASSLWWLGQSSTETQYF. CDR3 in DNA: TGTGCCAGCAGCTTATGGTGGTTGGGACAGTCCTCAACAGAGACCCAGTACTTC.

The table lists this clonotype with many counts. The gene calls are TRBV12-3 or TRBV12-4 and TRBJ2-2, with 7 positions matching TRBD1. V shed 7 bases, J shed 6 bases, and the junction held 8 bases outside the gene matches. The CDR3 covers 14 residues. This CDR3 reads CASKGNRGAGELFF. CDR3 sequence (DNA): TGTGCCAGCAAGGGAAACAGGGGCGCCGGGGAGCTGTTTTTT.

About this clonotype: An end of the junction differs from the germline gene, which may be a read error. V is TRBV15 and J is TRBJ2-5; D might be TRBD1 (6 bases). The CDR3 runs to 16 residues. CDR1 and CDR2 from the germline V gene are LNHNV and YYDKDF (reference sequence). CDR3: CATSRDRGRDISHLSF. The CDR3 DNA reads TGTGCCACCAGCAGAGATCGGGGCCGGGACATCTCCCACCTTAGCTTC.

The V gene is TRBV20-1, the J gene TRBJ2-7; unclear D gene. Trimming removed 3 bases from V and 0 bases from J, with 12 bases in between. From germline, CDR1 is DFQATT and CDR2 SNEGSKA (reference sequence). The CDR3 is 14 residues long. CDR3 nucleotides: TGCAGTGCTAGGGCCGGGCTCGGCTCCTACGAGCAGTACTTC. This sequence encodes CSARAGLGSYEQYF.

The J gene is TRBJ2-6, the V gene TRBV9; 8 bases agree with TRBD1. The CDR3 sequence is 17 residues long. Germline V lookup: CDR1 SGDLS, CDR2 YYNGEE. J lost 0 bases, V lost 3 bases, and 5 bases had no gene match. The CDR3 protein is CASSGGDRSSGANVLTF. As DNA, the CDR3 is TGTGCCAGCAGCGGGGGGGACAGGAGCTCTGGGGCCAACGTCCTGACTTTC.

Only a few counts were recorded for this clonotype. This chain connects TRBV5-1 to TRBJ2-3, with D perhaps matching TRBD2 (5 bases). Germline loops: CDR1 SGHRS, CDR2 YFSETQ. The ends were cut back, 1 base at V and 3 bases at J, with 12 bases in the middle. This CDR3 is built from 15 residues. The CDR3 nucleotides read TGCGCCAGCAGCTTGCGCCTCGGGGTGACAGATACGCAGTATTTT. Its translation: CASSLRLGVTDTQYF.

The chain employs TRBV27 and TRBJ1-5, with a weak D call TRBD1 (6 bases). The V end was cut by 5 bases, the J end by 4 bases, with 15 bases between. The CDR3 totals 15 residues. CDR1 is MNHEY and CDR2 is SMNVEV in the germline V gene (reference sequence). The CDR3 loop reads CASSPGRGGNQPQHF. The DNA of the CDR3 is TGTGCCAGCAGTCCCGGCAGGGGAGGGAATCAGCCCCAGCATTTT.

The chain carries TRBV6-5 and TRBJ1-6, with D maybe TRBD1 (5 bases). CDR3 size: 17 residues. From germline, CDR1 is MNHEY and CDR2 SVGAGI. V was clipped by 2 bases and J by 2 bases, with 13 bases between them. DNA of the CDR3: TGTGCCAGCAGTTACGCAACGCAGACAGCCTATAATTCACCCCTCCACTTT. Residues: CASSYATQTAYNSPLHF.

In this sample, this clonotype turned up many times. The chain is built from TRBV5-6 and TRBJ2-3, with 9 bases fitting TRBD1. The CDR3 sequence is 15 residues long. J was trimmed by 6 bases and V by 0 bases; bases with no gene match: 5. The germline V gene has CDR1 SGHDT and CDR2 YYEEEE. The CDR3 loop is CASSLGGQGLDTQYF. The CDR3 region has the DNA TGTGCCAGCAGCTTGGGGGGACAGGGCTTGGATACGCAGTATTTT. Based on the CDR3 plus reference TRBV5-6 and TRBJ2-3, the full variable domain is DAGVTQSPTHLIKTRGQQVTLRCSPKSGHDTVSWYQQALGQGPQFIFQYYEEEERQRGNFPDRFSGHQFPNYSSELNVNALLLGDSALYLCASSLGGQGLDTQYFGPGTRLTVL.

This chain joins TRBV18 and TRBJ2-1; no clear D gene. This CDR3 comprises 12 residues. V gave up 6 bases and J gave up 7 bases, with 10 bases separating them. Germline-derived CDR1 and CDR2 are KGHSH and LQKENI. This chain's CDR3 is CASSPYRNEQFF. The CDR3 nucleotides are TGTGCCAGCTCGCCCTACAGAAATGAGCAGTTCTTC.

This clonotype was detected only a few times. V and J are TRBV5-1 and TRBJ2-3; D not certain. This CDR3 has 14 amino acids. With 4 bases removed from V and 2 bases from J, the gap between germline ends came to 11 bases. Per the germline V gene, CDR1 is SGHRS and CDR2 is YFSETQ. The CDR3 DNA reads TGCGCCAGCAGCGCCGACCCTTTCACAGATACGCAGTATTTT. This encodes CASSADPFTDTQYF.

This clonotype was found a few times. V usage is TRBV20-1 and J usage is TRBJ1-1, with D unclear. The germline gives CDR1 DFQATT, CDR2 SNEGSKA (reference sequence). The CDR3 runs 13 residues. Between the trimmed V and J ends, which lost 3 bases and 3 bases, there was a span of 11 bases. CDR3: CSARDYGDTEAFF. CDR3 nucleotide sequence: TGCAGTGCTAGGGACTATGGGGACACTGAAGCTTTCTTT.

The CDR3 DNA is TGTGCCAGCAGTGAAGCGGTGGCTTCTGGAAACACCATATATTTT. Protein: CASSEAVASGNTIYF. The chain is built from TRBV6-1 and TRBJ1-3; no clear D. Trimming pared 0 bases from V and 1 base from J, leaving 7 bases between. Germline V gene sequence: CDR1 MNHNS, CDR2 SASEGT. CDR3 length: 15 residues.

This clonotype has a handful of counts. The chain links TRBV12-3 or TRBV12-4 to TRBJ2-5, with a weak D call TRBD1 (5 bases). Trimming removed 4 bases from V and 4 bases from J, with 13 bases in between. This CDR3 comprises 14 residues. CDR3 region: CASSYDRLPETQYF. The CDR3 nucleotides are TGTGCCAGCAGTTACGACAGATTACCAGAGACCCAGTACTTC.